A selection of T cell receptor beta chains follows, all from one sample in a study of cytomegalovirus exposure and HLA in healthy donors. Assay used: immunoSEQ multiplex PCR; TCRdb lists only in-frame clones, some missing. The table shows about 170,000 clones, with roughly 80% occurring only once. Sequencing was performed on PBMCs. Source of these receptors: a woman between 18 and 29 years old in good health and CMV-seropositive. CDR3s leave out the opening cysteine and the closing phenylalanine or tryptophan.

V: TRBV5-1
J: TRBJ1-5
CDR3: ASSLTANQPQH

V: TRBV15
J: TRBJ1-1
CDR3: ATSRPGGNTEAF

V: TRBV14
J: TRBJ2-3
CDR3: ASEEGLAGDPSTDTQY

V: TRBV5-6
J: TRBJ1-1
CDR3: ASSRGPPGMNTEAF

V: TRBV19
J: TRBJ2-5
CDR3: ASSSPRDRGGETQY

V: TRBV10-3
J: TRBJ2-5
CDR3: AISEGLEETQY

V: TRBV6-1
J: TRBJ2-5
CDR3: ASYEPWGDQETQY

V: TRBV30
J: TRBJ1-4
CDR3: AWSRGTGTNEKLF

V: TRBV6-6
J: TRBJ2-7
CDR3: ASSVRDNSYEQY

V: TRBV6-1
J: TRBJ1-2
CDR3: ASSGQGIFDGYT

V: TRBV4-2
J: TRBJ2-1
CDR3: ASSQEAGVNNEQF

V: TRBV7-9
J: TRBJ2-7
CDR3: ASSSPGHSYEQY

V: TRBV19
J: TRBJ1-5
CDR3: ASSQGTGQYQPQH

V: TRBV5-4
J: TRBJ1-1
CDR3: ASSLVGRVNTEAF

V: TRBV13
J: TRBJ2-5
CDR3: ASSFLSETQY

V: TRBV4-2
J: TRBJ2-3
CDR3: ASSLGLAGGASTDTQY

V: TRBV7-6
J: TRBJ2-1
CDR3: ASSLERQNEQF

V: TRBV2
J: TRBJ2-2
CDR3: ASSVGHGNTGELF

V: TRBV19
J: TRBJ2-7
CDR3: ASRPRRAAPYEQY

V: TRBV20-1
J: TRBJ2-5
CDR3: SASPQETQY

V: TRBV18
J: TRBJ1-2
CDR3: ASSPLGRGLTEYGYT

V: TRBV6-5
J: TRBJ2-2
CDR3: ASSRQGAVGELF

V: TRBV12-2
J: TRBJ2-1
CDR3: ASRPPGQPRNPSSSSEQF

V: TRBV14
J: TRBJ1-2
CDR3: ASSQGRGDYGYT

V: TRBV28
J: TRBJ1-2
CDR3: ASSALFGQGIPYGYT

V: TRBV6-5
J: TRBJ2-2
CDR3: ASSYSAGVGTGELF

V: TRBV14
J: TRBJ2-7
CDR3: ASSPETGQYYEQY

V: TRBV15
J: TRBJ1-4
CDR3: ATSRERRGVDEKLF

V: TRBV18
J: TRBJ1-1
CDR3: ASSRLNRGNTEAF

V: TRBV7-2
J: TRBJ2-7
CDR3: ASSLGAGQPYEQY

V: TRBV4-3
J: TRBJ1-1
CDR3: ASSPLQGNTEAF